This passage covers 13 T cell receptor beta chains from one sample sequenced in a study of blood T cell repertoires in COVID-19. Libraries were prepared by immunoSEQ multiplex PCR; TCRdb keeps only in-frame clonotypes and omits some of them. The sample records 250,000 to 300,000 clones, 75% to 90% being singletons. The sample was peripheral blood. The receptors were gathered from a woman aged 50 to 60 who had recovered from COVID-19.

The gene calls are TRBV7-8 and TRBJ1-5; TRBD1 might be the D (5 bases). Germline V CDR1 and CDR2: SGHVS, FQNEAQ. V was pared by 7 bases and J by 2 bases, with 9 bases between. The length of the CDR3 is 13 residues. The CDR3 DNA reads TGTGCCAGCACCACGGGGGGCAATCAGCCCCAGCATTTT. Protein product: CASTTGGNQPQHF.

CDR3 in amino acids: CASNPLSGAGGTQYF. CDR3 sequence (DNA): TGTGCCAGCAATCCACTTAGCGGGGCCGGGGGGACCCAGTACTTC. The chain couples TRBV2 to TRBJ2-5, with TRBD2 matching 8 bases. Trimming cost V 7 bases and J 7 bases; bases outside gene matches: 14. From germline, CDR1 is SNHLY and CDR2 FYNNEI. The CDR3 is 15 amino acids. Variable domain in full (rest from reference TRBV2 and TRBJ2-5): EPEVTQTPSHQVTQMGQEVILRCVPISNHLYFYWYRQILGQKVEFLVSFYNNEISEKSEIFDDQFSVERPDGSNFTLKIRSTKLEDSAMYFCASNPLSGAGGTQYFGPGTRLLVL.

This chain joins TRBV30 and TRBJ2-1; TRBD2 aligns across 10 bases. The CDR3 totals 14 residues. The J segment lost 2 bases and the V segment lost 4 bases, leaving 2 bases of the junction unmatched. From germline, CDR1 is GTSNPN and CDR2 SVGIG (reference sequence). CDR3 sequence: CAWKLAGPYNEQFF. The CDR3 region has the DNA TGTGCCTGGAAACTAGCGGGGCCCTACAATGAGCAGTTCTTC.

The genes are TRBV6-5 and TRBJ1-2; TRBD1 is a possible D gene (6 bases). The CDR3 runs 16 residues. The ends were cut back, 0 bases at V and 1 base at J, with 12 bases in the middle. Germline assignment: CDR1 MNHEY and CDR2 SVGAGI. CDR3 DNA sequence: TGTGCCAGCAGTTACTCCCTAACAGGGCTTAACTATGGCTACACCTTC. Its protein is CASSYSLTGLNYGYTF.

V is TRBV24-1 and J is TRBJ2-5; a weak D match, TRBD1 (6 bases). The CDR3 loop spans 15 amino acids. V was cut by 1 base and J by 5 bases, with 13 bases left in between. Germline assignment: CDR1 KGHDR and CDR2 SFDVKD. Here the CDR3 DNA reads TGTGCCACCAGTGATTTTACAGGGTCATGGGAGACCCAGTACTTC. Residues: CATSDFTGSWETQYF.

This clone is a singleton in its sample. The rearrangement joins TRBV29-1 to TRBJ2-7; 7 bases are shared with TRBD1. Per the germline V gene, CDR1 is SQVTM and CDR2 is ANQGSEA. The CDR3 sequence is 13 residues long. Trimming cost V 4 bases and J 6 bases; bases outside gene matches: 9. The CDR3: CSVAHRTGVEQYF. The CDR3 bases are TGCAGCGTTGCCCACCGGACAGGCGTCGAGCAGTACTTC.

The J gene is TRBJ1-1, the V gene TRBV11-2; D perhaps matches TRBD1 (5 bases). The germline V and J ends were trimmed by 6 bases and 4 bases, with 15 bases remaining between them. CDR3 size: 14 residues. Per the germline V gene, CDR1 is SGHAT and CDR2 is FQNNGV. CDR3 region: CASSLYGGATEAFF. The CDR3 DNA reads TGTGCCAGCAGTTTGTACGGAGGGGCCACTGAAGCTTTCTTT.

The rearrangement links TRBV5-1 to TRBJ1-2, with 8 bases lining up with TRBD1. The CDR3 covers 14 residues. The J segment lost 5 bases and the V segment lost 4 bases, leaving 7 bases of the junction unmatched. Germline CDR1 SGHRS, CDR2 YFSETQ. The CDR3 sequence is CASSIGTGSYGYTF. The CDR3 DNA reads TGCGCCAGCAGCATAGGGACAGGATCTTATGGCTACACCTTC.

This CDR3 is CASSPRDRANEQYF. Here the CDR3 DNA reads TGTGCCAGCAGCCCACGGGACAGGGCGAACGAGCAGTACTTC. The chain recombines TRBV3-1 (or the pseudogene TRBV3-2) with TRBJ2-7; 9 bases agree with TRBD1. The CDR3 loop spans 14 amino acids. V lost 4 bases, J lost 5 bases, and 6 bases stayed unmatched. CDR1 and CDR2 from the germline V gene are LGHDT and YNNKEL (reference sequence).

This chain connects TRBV18 to TRBJ2-1; the D gene is possibly TRBD2 (6 bases). Germline CDR1 KGHSH, CDR2 LQKENI. There are 14 residues in the CDR3. V was cut by 6 bases and J by 4 bases, with 13 bases left in between. The CDR3 coding sequence is TGTGCCAGCTCCACCTGGGCGGGATACAATGAGCAGTTCTTC. It yields the protein CASSTWAGYNEQFF.

The V and J genes are TRBV7-9 and TRBJ2-2, with TRBD2 as a possible D gene (6 bases). Trimming stripped 0 bases from V and 4 bases from J, with 12 bases between. Germline V CDR1 and CDR2: SEHNR, FQNEAQ (reference sequence). The CDR3 extends over 16 amino acids. The CDR3 DNA is TGTGCCAGCAGCTTAGCGGGGGGAATAGCCACCGGGGAGCTGTTTTTT. Translation gives CASSLAGGIATGELFF.

This chain links TRBV5-1 with TRBJ2-3; D perhaps matches TRBD2 (6 bases). The CDR3 is 15 amino acids. Germline CDR1 reads SGHRS; CDR2 reads YFSETQ. The V end lost 2 bases, the J end lost 2 bases, and 12 bases lay between the germline ends. The CDR3 bases are TGCGCCAGCAGCTTTGGGGCGGGGATCACAGATACGCAGTATTTT. As protein: CASSFGAGITDTQYF.

The V gene is TRBV2, the J gene TRBJ2-5; 9 bases fit TRBD2. The CDR3 has 13 residues. The J segment lost 5 bases and the V segment lost 6 bases, leaving 4 bases of the junction unmatched. Per germline, CDR1 SNHLY and CDR2 FYNNEI. The CDR3 bases are TGTGCCAGCAGGGAACTAGCGGGCGAGACCCAGTACTTC. This encodes CASRELAGETQYF.